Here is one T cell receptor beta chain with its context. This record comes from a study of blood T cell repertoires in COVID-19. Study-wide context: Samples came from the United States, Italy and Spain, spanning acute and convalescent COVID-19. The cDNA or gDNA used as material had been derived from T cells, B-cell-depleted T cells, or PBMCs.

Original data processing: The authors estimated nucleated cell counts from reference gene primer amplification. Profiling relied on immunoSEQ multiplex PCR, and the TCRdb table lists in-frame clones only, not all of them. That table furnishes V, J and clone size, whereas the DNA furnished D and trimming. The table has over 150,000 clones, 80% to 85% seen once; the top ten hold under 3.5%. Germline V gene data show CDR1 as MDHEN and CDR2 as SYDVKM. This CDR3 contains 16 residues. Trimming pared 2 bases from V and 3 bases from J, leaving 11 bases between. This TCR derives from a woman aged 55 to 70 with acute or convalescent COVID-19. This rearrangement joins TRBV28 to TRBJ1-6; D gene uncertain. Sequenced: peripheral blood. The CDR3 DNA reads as TGTGCCAGCAGTTTACTTAGCGGTTTCTATAATTCACCCCTCCACTTT. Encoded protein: CASSLLSGFYNSPLHF.